The rows below give T cell receptor beta chains drawn from one sample of a study of CD8 T cells in ankylosing spondylitis. TCRdb re-derived calls from the 5' RACE reads in MiXCR, one entry per CDR3 protein. There are just under 550,000 distinct CDR3 sequences in the sample; approximately 12% occur only once, and about 6.5% lies in the top ten. Sequenced input: blood, either unsorted or a sorted T cell fraction (not recorded which). These receptors were taken from a male donor with ankylosing spondylitis. The CDR3 runs from the conserved cysteine through the conserved F or W. The D gene is left open where the match is weak. Clone size, where shown, is once, few, many, or a class for clones that have expanded.

V,size,D,J,DNA,CDR3
TRBV5-1,few,.,TRBJ2-7,TGCGCCAGCAGCGTTCTGGACGGCACGGCCTACGAGCAGTACTTC,CASSVLDGTAYEQYF
TRBV2,few,.,TRBJ1-5,TGTGCCAGCAAAGGACCAGGGGTCGGTCAGCCCCAGCATTTT,CASKGPGVGQPQHF
TRBV19,few,TRBD2,TRBJ2-1,TGTGCCAGTAGTGTAGCGGGAGGGGCGCAGTTCTTC,CASSVAGGAQFF
TRBV7-8,.,TRBD1,TRBJ1-1,TGTGCCAGCAGCTCTCCCGGGACAGAAGTTTTCTTT,CASSSPGTEVFF
TRBV11-2,.,TRBD2,TRBJ2-1,TGTGCCAGCAGCCGACGACTAGCGGGAGCGGATAATGAGCAGTTCTTC,CASSRRLAGADNEQFF
TRBV20-1,few,.,TRBJ2-1,TGCAGTGCTACTAATTCCTCCCATGGCAATGAGCAGTTCTTC,CSATNSSHGNEQFF
TRBV4-1,many,TRBD1,TRBJ1-6,TGCGCCAGCAGCCAACTTGGGACAGGGGGAGATAATTCACCCCTCCACTTT,CASSQLGTGGDNSPLHF
TRBV29-1,few,.,TRBJ1-4,TGCAGCGTTGGGGGGAACGGAGAAAAACTGTTTTTT,CSVGGNGEKLFF
TRBV6-1,.,.,TRBJ1-1,TGTGCCAGCAGGATGGGTGGAGTCCTGAACACTGAAGCTTTCTTT,CASRMGGVLNTEAFF
TRBV7-8,few,.,TRBJ2-1,TGTGCCAGCAGCACAGTAGCGTCCAATGAGCAGTTCTTC,CASSTVASNEQFF
TRBV20-1,many,.,TRBJ2-5,TGCAGTGCTAGAACCGAACTAGGAAGATCTGAGACCCAGTACTTC,CSARTELGRSETQYF
TRBV7-6,many,TRBD2,TRBJ2-7,TGTGCCAGCAGCTCCCTGACTAGCTTCCCCTCCTACGAGCAGTACTTC,CASSSLTSFPSYEQYF
TRBV5-6,.,TRBD1,TRBJ1-1,TGTGCCAGCAGCATACCCCAGGGGGGCACTGAAGCTTTCTTT,CASSIPQGGTEAFF
TRBV12-3/TRBV12-4,few,.,TRBJ1-4,TGTGCCAGCAGTTTACCCTCTGGAGGGACTAATGAAAAACTGTTTTTT,CASSLPSGGTNEKLFF
TRBV20-1,.,TRBD2,TRBJ2-5,TGCAGTGCTAGAGATGGGACTAGCGCTGAAGAGACCCAGTACTTC,CSARDGTSAEETQYF
TRBV30,.,.,TRBJ2-1,TGTGCCTGGAGTGTAAACAGTTACAATGAGCAGTTCTTC,CAWSVNSYNEQFF
TRBV5-6,.,.,TRBJ2-7,TGTGCCAGCAGCTGGACTTCCTCCTACGAGCAGTACTTC,CASSWTSSYEQYF
TRBV29-1,few,.,TRBJ2-1,TGCAGCGCAGGCTGGGTGGCGGGTGAGCAGTTCTTC,CSAGWVAGEQFF
TRBV20-1,few,.,TRBJ2-5,TGCAGTGCTACCCGGGGCCAAGAGACCCAGTACTTC,CSATRGQETQYF
TRBV11-3,few,TRBD2,TRBJ2-1,TGTGCCAGCAGCCAGACTAGCGTAAAATCCTACAATGAGCAGTTCTTC,CASSQTSVKSYNEQFF
TRBV30,.,.,TRBJ2-3,TGTGCCTGGACCAGACTAGATACGCAGTATTTT,CAWTRLDTQYF
TRBV11-2,.,TRBD1,TRBJ1-1,TGTGCCAGCACCCGGACAGGGTCGATGAACACTGAAGCTTTCTTT,CASTRTGSMNTEAFF
TRBV9,few,.,TRBJ2-1,TGTGCCAGCAGCGTACAGGGACAATACAATGAGCAGTTCTTC,CASSVQGQYNEQFF
TRBV15,once,.,TRBJ1-6,TGTGCCACCAGCAGATCCCGGCGGGGGCAGGGCAATTCACCCCTCCACTTT,CATSRSRRGQGNSPLHF
TRBV20-1,.,TRBD2,TRBJ2-1,TGCAGTGCTAGAGATCCCCTAGCGGAGATCTACAATGAGCAGTTCTTC,CSARDPLAEIYNEQFF
TRBV7-6,many,.,TRBJ2-3,TGTGCCAGCAGCAGGAACCCACAGACACAGGGCCATGGACCAGATACGCAGTATTTT,CASSRNPQTQGHGPDTQYF
TRBV25-1,.,.,TRBJ2-4,TGTGCCAGCAGCGAGTGGGCCAAAAACATTCAGTACTTC,CASSEWAKNIQYF
TRBV6-6,.,TRBD1,TRBJ2-5,TGTGCCAGCAGCGTGACAGGGTCGGAGACCCAGTACTTC,CASSVTGSETQYF
TRBV6-5,.,.,TRBJ2-1,TGTGCCAGCAGTTACAGGGAAAACTACAATGAGCAGTTCTTC,CASSYRENYNEQFF
TRBV3-1,few,TRBD2,TRBJ2-1,TGTGCCAGCAGCCCCTCATGGAGCGGGAGTTACAATGAGCAGTTCTTC,CASSPSWSGSYNEQFF
TRBV27,.,.,TRBJ1-6,TGTGCCAGCAGTTTCTGGCGGATGAATTCACCCCTCCACTTT,CASSFWRMNSPLHF
TRBV20-1,.,TRBD1,TRBJ1-4,TGCAGTGCTAGCCGACAGGGAATTAATGAAAAACTGTTTTTT,CSASRQGINEKLFF
TRBV5-6,few,TRBD1,TRBJ1-6,TGTGCCAGCAGCTTGGGGGACAGGGGTGATTCACCCCTCCACTTT,CASSLGDRGDSPLHF
TRBV20-1,.,TRBD2,TRBJ2-2,TGCAGTGCTAGATCGAGCGGGAGATCGGTCACCGGGGAGCTGTTTTTT,CSARSSGRSVTGELFF
TRBV24-1,few,.,TRBJ1-2,TGTGCCACCAGCGGTGGCACCCACTATGGCTACACCTTC,CATSGGTHYGYTF
TRBV5-5,few,.,TRBJ2-1,TGTGCCAGCGTTCATTTCAGCAATGAGCAGTTCTTC,CASVHFSNEQFF
TRBV7-2,many,.,TRBJ2-3,TGTGCCAGCAGCTGGAGGCCTATCGGGAGCGAGGCAGATACGCAGTATTTT,CASSWRPIGSEADTQYF
TRBV5-1,few,TRBD1,TRBJ2-2,TGCGCCAGCAGCCCGGGGACAGATTCGACCGGGGAGCTGTTTTTT,CASSPGTDSTGELFF
TRBV7-9,few,TRBD1,TRBJ1-1,TGTGCCAGCACGGGACAGGGCCTCAACACTGAAGCTTTCTTT,CASTGQGLNTEAFF
TRBV27,few,.,TRBJ1-6,TGTGCCAGCAGTTTAGGGACACACTCACCCCTCCACTTT,CASSLGTHSPLHF
TRBV5-1,many,.,TRBJ1-5,TGCGCCAGCAGCGCAGACAGCCCCAATCAGCCCCAGCATTTT,CASSADSPNQPQHF